This T cell receptor beta chain is from a study of T cell responses to AZD1222 COVID-19 vaccine. Notes on the study in general: Sampling captured repertoires only after the peak T cell response.

Sequenced by immunoSEQ multiplex PCR; TCRdb stores in-frame clones only, minus some. This table has some 40,000 clones, around three quarters appearing once. The V and J ends lost 4 bases and 0 bases respectively, with 13 bases between them. CDR1 is SGHNT, CDR2 YYREEE, per germline (reference sequence). The CDR3 is 16 amino acids. Of note for this clone: Its antigen remains unidentified.

The chain couples TRBV5-4 to TRBJ2-2; perhaps TRBD1 as D (5 bases). This TCR was recovered from an adult in good health. The material was peripheral blood, obtained on day 0 of AZD1222 vaccination. The CDR3 DNA reads TGTGCCAGCAGCGTGGGGCGGAGCCCGAACACCGGGGAGCTGTTTTTT. As protein: CASSVGRSPNTGELFF.